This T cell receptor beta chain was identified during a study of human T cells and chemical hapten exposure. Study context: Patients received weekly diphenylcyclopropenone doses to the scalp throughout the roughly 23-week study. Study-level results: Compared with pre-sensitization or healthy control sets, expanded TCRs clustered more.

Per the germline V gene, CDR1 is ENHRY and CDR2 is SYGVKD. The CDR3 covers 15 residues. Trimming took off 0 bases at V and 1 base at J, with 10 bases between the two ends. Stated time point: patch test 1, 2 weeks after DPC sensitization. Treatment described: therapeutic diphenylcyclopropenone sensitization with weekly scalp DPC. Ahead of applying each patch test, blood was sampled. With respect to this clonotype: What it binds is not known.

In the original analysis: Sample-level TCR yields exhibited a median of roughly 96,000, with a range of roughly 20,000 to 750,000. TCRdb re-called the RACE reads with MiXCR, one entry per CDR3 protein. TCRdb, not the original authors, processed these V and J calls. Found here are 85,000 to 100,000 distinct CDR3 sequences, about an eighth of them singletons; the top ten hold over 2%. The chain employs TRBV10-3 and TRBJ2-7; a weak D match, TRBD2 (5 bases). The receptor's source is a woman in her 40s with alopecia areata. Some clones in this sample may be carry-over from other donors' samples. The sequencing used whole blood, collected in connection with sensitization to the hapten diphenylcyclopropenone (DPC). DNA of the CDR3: TGTGCCATCAGTGAGTCGGCGGGTTATTCCTACGAGCAGTACTTC. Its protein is CAISESAGYSYEQYF.